These T cell receptor beta chains were read from a single sample in a study of T cells in Graves' hyperthyroidism and ophthalmopathy. TCRdb reanalysed the multiplex PCR reads using MiXCR and keeps one entry per CDR3 protein. Of over 700,000 distinct CDR3 sequences listed, 35% to 45% are singletons. The sequenced sample consisted of blood. Receptor source: a man aged 18 to 29 with Graves' hyperthyroidism. Each CDR3 is given with its conserved first and last residue. Each record gives: J gene, D gene, clone size, V gene, CDR3 DNA, CDR3 protein. A D gene is named only where the DNA matches it firmly. Size tells how often a clone was seen (once, few, many) or the class of an expanded clone, and some rows leave it out.

>TRBJ1-4|.|many|TRBV2
TGTGCCAGCAGTGAATCGGGGGAGCATTCGGGAAAACTGTTTTTT
CASSESGEHSGKLFF
>TRBJ1-3|.|.|TRBV11-2
TGTGCCAGCAGTTCAACCGGGACAAGCTCTGGAAACACCATATATTTT
CASSSTGTSSGNTIYF
>TRBJ1-1|.|.|TRBV24-1
TGTGCCACCAGTGATTTGGGGGAAGCTTTCTTT
CATSDLGEAFF
>TRBJ1-2|.|few|TRBV5-1
TGCGCCAGCAGCTCCGACAGGTTTTACTATGGCTACACCTTC
CASSSDRFYYGYTF
>TRBJ2-7|TRBD1|.|TRBV12-3/TRBV12-4
TGTGCCAGCAGTTTAGCGCCTGTAGGACAGGAGTACTTC
CASSLAPVGQEYF
>TRBJ1-1|.|few|TRBV19
TGTGCCAGTCTTCGCACGGGGCAAGAAAAAACCGAAGCTTTCTTT
CASLRTGQEKTEAFF
>TRBJ2-7|TRBD1|.|TRBV20-1
TGCAGTGCCATGCGACAGGGGCGGTACGAGCAGTACTTC
CSAMRQGRYEQYF
>TRBJ2-7|TRBD2|many|TRBV20-1
TGCAGTGCGAACAGCGGGGGCTACGAGCAGTACTTC
CSANSGGYEQYF
>TRBJ2-7|.|.|TRBV2
TGTGCCAGCAGCTTTACCCGGGACGGCTTCTACGAGCAGTACTTC
CASSFTRDGFYEQYF
>TRBJ1-2|.|many|TRBV5-1
TGCGCCAGCAGCTTGAACAGGGATAACTATGGCTACACCTTC
CASSLNRDNYGYTF
>TRBJ1-1|.|many|TRBV9
TGTGCCAGCAGCCCGGGACTGATGAACACTGAAGCTTTCTTT
CASSPGLMNTEAFF
>TRBJ2-7|.|few|TRBV5-5
TGTGCCAGCAGCTTGCTGACAGGTGGGCAGTACTTC
CASSLLTGGQYF
>TRBJ2-2|.|.|TRBV9
TGTGCCAGCAGCGTAGGTCACAGGACGAACACCGGGGAGCTGTTTTTT
CASSVGHRTNTGELFF
>TRBJ2-7|.|.|TRBV5-5
TGTGCCAGCAGCTTGGGGGGGGCTTGGGGCGAGCAGTACTTC
CASSLGGAWGEQYF
>TRBJ2-5|.|few|TRBV19
TGTGCCAGTAGCCAGGCCCACTTCCAAGAGACCCAGTACTTC
CASSQAHFQETQYF
>TRBJ1-2|.|many|TRBV7-6
TGTGCCAGCAGCTTAGCGCTCCGCGGGGGCTACACCTTC
CASSLALRGGYTF
>TRBJ2-5|.|few|TRBV9
TGTGCCAGCAAAATGACACCTAAAGAGACCCAGTACTTC
CASKMTPKETQYF
>TRBJ2-7|.|many|TRBV29-1
TGCAGCGTTGAGGACCCCGGATCGTCCTACGAGCAGTACTTC
CSVEDPGSSYEQYF
>TRBJ2-5|.|many|TRBV7-2
TGTGCCAGCAGCTTATATCCAGGAGTGGAGACCCAGTACTTC
CASSLYPGVETQYF
>TRBJ2-5|TRBD2|once|TRBV6-5
TGTGCCAGCAGTTACTTGATAGAGGGAGGGGAGACCCAGTACTTC
CASSYLIEGGETQYF
>TRBJ1-1|.|.|TRBV6-5
TGTGCCAGCAGTTTCCTCCCGGGACTTGAAGCTTTCTTT
CASSFLPGLEAFF
>TRBJ2-7|TRBD1|many|TRBV15
TGTGCCACCAGCCGAGGGACAGGGTACTCCTACGAGCAGTACTTC
CATSRGTGYSYEQYF
>TRBJ1-5|.|.|TRBV10-3
TGTGCCATCAGTGCGGGGGGCAATCAGCCCCAGCATTTT
CAISAGGNQPQHF
>TRBJ1-5|.|.|TRBV24-1
TGTGCCACCGGGACACACCAGCCCCAGCATTTT
CATGTHQPQHF
>TRBJ2-7|.|few|TRBV9
TGTGCCAGCAGCGTAGACCAGGGGTCCCCCTACGAGCAGTACTTC
CASSVDQGSPYEQYF
>TRBJ2-5|TRBD2|few|TRBV20-1
TGCAGTGCCGTGGGGAGTAGCGGGAGAGAGGAGACCCAGTACTTC
CSAVGSSGREETQYF
>TRBJ2-2|TRBD2|.|TRBV7-9
TGTGCCAGCAGCTTTCCCCCTAGCGGGAGCGGGGCCGACACCGGGGAGCTGTTTTTT
CASSFPPSGSGADTGELFF
>TRBJ1-1|.|.|TRBV14
TGTGCCAGCAGCCAAGTTGGACAGACCCAAGAAGCTTTCTTT
CASSQVGQTQEAFF
>TRBJ1-1|.|few|TRBV14
TGTGCCAGCAGCCAGATTGGCAGGGCGAACACTGAAGCTTTCTTT
CASSQIGRANTEAFF
>TRBJ2-7|TRBD2|many|TRBV10-2
TGCGCCAGCAGTGCGGGGGGGATATACGAGCAGTACTTC
CASSAGGIYEQYF
>TRBJ2-5|TRBD1|.|TRBV29-1
TGCAGCTCCGTCGACAGGGGGCGAGAAGAGACCCAGTACTTC
CSSVDRGREETQYF
>TRBJ2-6|.|many|TRBV29-1
TGCAGCGTTCTACAGGGCGCTGGGGCCAACGTCCTGACTTTC
CSVLQGAGANVLTF
>TRBJ1-2|.|many|TRBV5-1
TGCGCCAGCAGCGGGACGGGAGGTGGCTACACCTTC
CASSGTGGGYTF
>TRBJ2-5|.|few|TRBV2
TGTGCCAGCAGTGAAGCCGAGGGGCGAGAGACCCAGTACTTC
CASSEAEGRETQYF
>TRBJ2-7|.|.|TRBV25-1
TGTGCCAGCAGTTCGAACGGTGGGGCGGAGGGCTACGAGCAGTACTTC
CASSSNGGAEGYEQYF
>TRBJ1-5|.|.|TRBV6-5
TGTGCCATCAGTTACTCGCCGCAGGGGAATCAGCCCCAGCATTTT
CAISYSPQGNQPQHF
>TRBJ1-4|.|once|TRBV4-1
TGCGCCAGCAGCCAGGTGAATGAAAAACTGTTTTTT
CASSQVNEKLFF
>TRBJ1-4|.|.|TRBV20-1
TGCAGTGCTAGGGACGAGGGTTTAGATGAAAAACTGTTTTTT
CSARDEGLDEKLFF
>TRBJ1-5|TRBD1|few|TRBV20-1
TGCAGTGCCCATGACAGGGGAAATCAGCCCCAGCATTTT
CSAHDRGNQPQHF
>TRBJ2-7|TRBD1|few|TRBV5-1
TGCGCCAGCAGCGTGGACAGGGCGATCCACGAGCAGTACTTC
CASSVDRAIHEQYF
>TRBJ1-2|TRBD1|.|TRBV7-2
TGTGCCAGCAGGCACGAGGGGGCCGGCGGGGACTATGGCTACACCTTC
CASRHEGAGGDYGYTF
>TRBJ1-6|.|many|TRBV20-1
TGCAGTGCTAGAGATGGGAGACAGGTCTATAATTCACCCCTCCACTTT
CSARDGRQVYNSPLHF
>TRBJ1-5|TRBD1|.|TRBV10-3
TGTGCCATCAGGTCAGGACAGGGAACACCAGAGACCCAGCATTTT
CAIRSGQGTPETQHF
>TRBJ2-5|.|.|TRBV7-2
TGTGCCAGCAGCGCCGGTTGGGCAGGCGCCGAGACCCAGTACTTC
CASSAGWAGAETQYF
>TRBJ1-2|.|.|TRBV29-1
TGCAGCGTTAGTACAGGGAACTATGGCTACACCTTC
CSVSTGNYGYTF
>TRBJ1-2|.|few|TRBV6-6
TGTGCCAGCAGTTACTCAGGGGTTTATGGCCACACCTTC
CASSYSGVYGHTF
>TRBJ2-2|TRBD1|few|TRBV24-1
TGTGCCACCAGTGATGAGACCGGGACAGGAAAAACCGGGGAGCTGTTTTTT
CATSDETGTGKTGELFF
>TRBJ1-1|.|few|TRBV7-8
TGTGCCAGCAGCTCGCCCTCAGGGGCTTACACTGAAGCTTTCTTT
CASSSPSGAYTEAFF
>TRBJ2-5|.|once|TRBV24-1
TGTGCCACCAGTGCTTGGGCGGCCACTGGACGGGAGACCCAGTACTTC
CATSAWAATGRETQYF
>TRBJ2-3|.|.|TRBV24-1
TGTGCCACCAGTGATCGGTCAGTGTCAGCTACGCAGTATTTT
CATSDRSVSATQYF
>TRBJ1-3|.|many|TRBV12-3/TRBV12-4
TGTGCCAGCAGTTTGAGGGTCTCTGGAAACACCATATATTTT
CASSLRVSGNTIYF
>TRBJ2-7|TRBD1|few|TRBV29-1
TGCAGCGTTGAAGATGGGGGTAGGAGAGGACAGGGGTCTGGCGAGCAGTACTTC
CSVEDGGRRGQGSGEQYF
>TRBJ1-4|.|many|TRBV15
TGTGCCACCAGCAGATCACGTTTGGGGGCGGGCGAAAAACTGTTTTTT
CATSRSRLGAGEKLFF
>TRBJ2-7|.|.|TRBV6-5
TGTGCCAGCAGTGAACGGGCGTCGGCCTACGAGCAGTACTTC
CASSERASAYEQYF